The sequence of this TCR beta chain was determined in a study of blood T cell repertoires in COVID-19. About the study: Samples of COVID-19 (acute and convalescent) were obtained from the United States, Italy and Spain. PBMCs, B-cell-depleted T cells, or T cells provided the cDNA or gDNA that made up the material.

Germline V gene lookup returns CDR1 SGHNT and CDR2 YYREEE (reference sequence). The CDR3 is made up of 14 amino acids. With 4 bases removed from V and 4 bases from J, the gap between germline ends came to 14 bases. In the original analysis: Quantification of nucleated cells was approximated via reference gene primer amplification. This table comes from immunoSEQ multiplex PCR, and its TCRdb copy is limited to in-frame clones, with some not included. V, J and clone size are those of that table, while D and trimming were read from the DNA. Here the sample spans 75,000 to 80,000 clones, about 90% being singletons.

This sequence joins TRBV5-4 and TRBJ1-2, with D uncertain. This sequence originates from a human donor in a cohort sampled during active COVID-19. Sample: peripheral blood. CDR3 residues: CASSDYTQAYGYTF. The CDR3 bases are TGTGCCAGCAGCGATTACACCCAGGCCTATGGCTACACCTTC.